This TCR beta chain came from a study of cytomegalovirus exposure and HLA in healthy donors. J lost 1 base, V lost 0 bases, and 1 base had no gene match. The CDR3 extends over 14 amino acids. Germline V lookup: CDR1 SGHKS, CDR2 YYEKEE (reference sequence). PCR primers comprised 60 Vbeta and 13 Jbeta primers. The method was immunoSEQ multiplex PCR; TCRdb's version includes in-frame clones alone and lacks a portion of them. The sample holds under 200,000 clones, nearly 80% seen once. Sequenced sample: PBMCs. V is TRBV5-5 and J is TRBJ2-7; 7 nucleotides agree with TRBD1. The clonotype originates from a woman in her thirties in good health and CMV-seropositive. CDR3 nucleotide sequence: TGTGCCAGCAGCTTGGTGACAGGGTCCTACGAGCAGTACTTC. This sequence encodes CASSLVTGSYEQYF.